This is a list of T cell receptor beta chains from one sample in a study of blood T cell repertoires in COVID-19. Some clones are missing from TCRdb's copy, which holds only in-frame ones; the method was immunoSEQ multiplex PCR. The table records roughly 170,000 clones, 84% of them present only once. Sequenced input: peripheral blood. These receptors all come from a human donor in a cohort sampled during active COVID-19. Each CDR3 is given with its conserved first and last residue. Each record gives: clone size, D gene, V gene, J gene, CDR3 DNA, CDR3 protein. A D gene is named only where the DNA matches it firmly. A row's size may be missing; if present it is once, few, many or a size class.

>few|NA|TRBV6-5|TRBJ1-5
TGTGCCAGCAGTAGGGGGGGAATCGGTAATCAGCCCCAGCATTTT
CASSRGGIGNQPQHF
>NA|TRBD2|TRBV7-3|TRBJ2-1
TGTGCCAGCAGTCGCAGCGGGGGGAGCTACAATGAGCAGTTCTTC
CASSRSGGSYNEQFF
>NA|TRBD1|TRBV9|TRBJ1-1
TGTGCCAGCAGCGTGGGACAGGCGGGCACTGAAGCTTTCTTT
CASSVGQAGTEAFF
>NA|TRBD1|TRBV14|TRBJ1-1
TGTGCCAGCAGCCGTGGAGGGGGCGTCTACACTGAAGCTTTCTTT
CASSRGGGVYTEAFF
>NA|TRBD1|TRBV2|TRBJ1-2
TGTGCCAGCAAGGGGACAGCTATTAACTATGGCTACACCTTC
CASKGTAINYGYTF
>few|NA|TRBV5-4|TRBJ1-2
TGTGCCAGCAGCGAATACAGGGAGGGCTATGGCTACACCTTC
CASSEYREGYGYTF
>NA|TRBD2|TRBV2|TRBJ2-1
TGTGCCAGCAGTGCGGGACTAGTGGTTGATGAGCAGTTCTTC
CASSAGLVVDEQFF
>NA|NA|TRBV4-1|TRBJ2-7
TGCGCCAGCAGCCAAGGGGGGGGCTTCTTCTACGAGCAGTACTTC
CASSQGGGFFYEQYF
>NA|NA|TRBV19|TRBJ1-5
TGTGCCAGTAGTATAAGCAGGGGCAATCAGCCCCAGCATTTT
CASSISRGNQPQHF
>few|NA|TRBV19|TRBJ2-2
TGTGCCAGTAGTATAGATCCGTTGCTAGCCTCCGGGGAGCTGTTTTTT
CASSIDPLLASGELFF
>many|TRBD1|TRBV3-1/TRBV3-2|TRBJ2-5
TGTGCCAGCAGCCAAGACGGACAGGGTCTTTTCGAGACCCAGTACTTC
CASSQDGQGLFETQYF
>NA|TRBD1|TRBV6-6|TRBJ1-5
TGTGCCAGCAGCCCGGGACAGTCGCATAGCAATCAGCCCCAGCATTTT
CASSPGQSHSNQPQHF
>once|NA|TRBV9|TRBJ2-7
TGTGCCAGCAGCGTAGCGCATAGCTCCTACGAGCAGTACTTC
CASSVAHSSYEQYF
>NA|NA|TRBV30|TRBJ2-7
TGTGCCTGTAGCCCCGGAGCCCTCCTCGAGCAGTACTTC
CACSPGALLEQYF
>NA|NA|TRBV7-3|TRBJ2-3
TGTGCCAGCAGCGCTCAGGGGAGTGATACGCAGTATTTT
CASSAQGSDTQYF
>few|TRBD1|TRBV15|TRBJ2-1
TGTGCCACCAGCCCGGACAGGGGTCCTTACAATGAGCAGTTCTTC
CATSPDRGPYNEQFF
>NA|NA|TRBV30|TRBJ2-1
TGTGCCCTGGGTTGGGGGCCTGATGAGCAGTTCTTC
CALGWGPDEQFF
>NA|NA|TRBV6-5|TRBJ2-7
TGTGCCAGCAGACAGGGACGGCTGATCTACGAGCAGTACTTC
CASRQGRLIYEQYF
>NA|TRBD1|TRBV15|TRBJ2-1
TGTGCCACCCGCCGGGGACAGGGGGCAGATGAGCAGTTCTTC
CATRRGQGADEQFF
>NA|TRBD1|TRBV6-5|TRBJ1-6
TGTGCCAGCAGGAGACAGGGAAATTCACCCCTCCACTTT
CASRRQGNSPLHF
>NA|NA|TRBV5-1|TRBJ2-5
TGCGCCAGCAGCTTGGCGGGGAGCACTAGTTATGAGACCCAGTACTTC
CASSLAGSTSYETQYF
>NA|TRBD2|TRBV5-1|TRBJ2-7
TGCGCCAGCAGCCCTAGCGGGGGCCCGTACGAGCAGTACTTC
CASSPSGGPYEQYF
>NA|NA|TRBV2|TRBJ2-5
TGTGCCAGCAGCCCAGGACAGCACCAAGAGACCCAGTACTTC
CASSPGQHQETQYF
>NA|TRBD1|TRBV5-1|TRBJ2-5
TGCGCCAGCAGCCCGGGACAGGGGGGCTACCAAGAGACCCAGTACTTC
CASSPGQGGYQETQYF
>NA|TRBD2|TRBV6-6|TRBJ2-1
TGTGCCAGCAGTTACGATAGCGGGGGGGCCATCAATGAGCAGTTCTTC
CASSYDSGGAINEQFF
>NA|NA|TRBV19|TRBJ1-2
TGTGCCAGTAGCCCGGGGAACTATGGCTACACCTTC
CASSPGNYGYTF
>NA|NA|TRBV12-3/TRBV12-4|TRBJ2-7
TGTGCCAGCAGTTTCGAGGGCATCTACGAGCAGTACTTC
CASSFEGIYEQYF
>NA|TRBD1|TRBV25-1|TRBJ2-7
TGTGCCAGCAGTCAGGGGGTTAGCGAGCAGTACTTC
CASSQGVSEQYF
>few|NA|TRBV7-9|TRBJ1-3
TGTGCCAGCAGCCAAGCTTTTGGCCCGACGAAGACAAGTGGAAACACCATATATTTT
CASSQAFGPTKTSGNTIYF
>once|TRBD1|TRBV15|TRBJ1-1
TGTGCCACCAGCAGAGATTCAGGGGGCTGGGACACTGAAGCTTTCTTT
CATSRDSGGWDTEAFF
>NA|NA|TRBV11-2|TRBJ1-2
TGTGCCAGCAGCTTAGCCCAGAACTATGGCTACACCTTC
CASSLAQNYGYTF
>NA|NA|TRBV6-2/TRBV6-3|TRBJ1-1
TGTGCCAGCAGTTCCCCCCGACAGGCCTTGAACACTGAAGCTTTCTTT
CASSSPRQALNTEAFF
>NA|NA|TRBV11-2|TRBJ1-2
TGTGCCAGCAGCCCCAGGAACCAGGGCCCGGACTATGGCTACACCTTC
CASSPRNQGPDYGYTF
>NA|NA|TRBV3-1/TRBV3-2|TRBJ2-7
TGTGCCAGCAGCCAAGATATGTCGGGGAACGAGCAGTACTTC
CASSQDMSGNEQYF
>NA|NA|TRBV9|TRBJ2-1
TGTGCCAGCAGCGTAGGAGAGGGGCGGGGATACAATGAGCAGTTCTTC
CASSVGEGRGYNEQFF
>NA|TRBD1|TRBV5-1|TRBJ1-1
TGCGCCAGCAGCTTGGGACAGGGGGCGTGGACTGAAGCTTTCTTT
CASSLGQGAWTEAFF
>NA|TRBD1|TRBV14|TRBJ1-3
TGTGCCAGCAGCCTTGGACAGGGGTTCGGAAACACCATATATTTT
CASSLGQGFGNTIYF
>NA|TRBD1|TRBV30|TRBJ1-6
TGTGCCTGGAGTGGGGGACAGGATAATTCACCCCTCCACTTT
CAWSGGQDNSPLHF
>NA|NA|TRBV13|TRBJ2-3
TGTGCCAGCAGCTTAGGCGGGGTAAGCACAGATACGCAGTATTTT
CASSLGGVSTDTQYF
>NA|NA|TRBV6-1|TRBJ1-2
TGTGCCAGCAGTGAGATCCTGACAGATATCTATGGCTACACCTTC
CASSEILTDIYGYTF
>NA|TRBD1|TRBV5-1|TRBJ2-7
TGCGCCAGCAGCTTCGGACAGGGGATGTACGAGCAGTACTTC
CASSFGQGMYEQYF
>once|NA|TRBV3-1/TRBV3-2|TRBJ2-7
TGTGCCAGCAGCCAACAGGGTATTCCCTACGAGCAGTACTTC
CASSQQGIPYEQYF
>NA|TRBD1|TRBV20-1|TRBJ2-7
TGCAGTGCTAGTCATCCGGGACAGGCCTACGAGCAGTACTTC
CSASHPGQAYEQYF
>NA|TRBD2|TRBV3-1/TRBV3-2|TRBJ2-3
TGTGCCAGCAGCCAAGAGGCGAGCGGGGGGGTTTGGGATACGCAGTATTTT
CASSQEASGGVWDTQYF
>few|NA|TRBV7-3|TRBJ1-3
TGTGCCAGCAGCTCGACAGGAGACTCTGGAAACACCATATATTTT
CASSSTGDSGNTIYF
>NA|NA|TRBV14|TRBJ2-1
TGTGCCAGCAGCCAAGATGACCACTATCTTCTCTATGAGCAGTTCTTC
CASSQDDHYLLYEQFF
>NA|TRBD1|TRBV5-1|TRBJ1-2
TGCGCCAGCAGCTTGACAGGGGCCTTATCGGGCTACACCTTC
CASSLTGALSGYTF
>NA|TRBD1|TRBV3-1/TRBV3-2|TRBJ1-1
TGTGCCAGCAGCCAAGATTTTCCGGACAGGGAGATTCCTGAAGCTTTCTTT
CASSQDFPDREIPEAFF
>NA|NA|TRBV7-2|TRBJ2-1
TGTGCCAGCAGCAAAACCCTCTTCAGCTCCTACAATGAGCAGTTCTTC
CASSKTLFSSYNEQFF
>once|NA|TRBV30|TRBJ2-1
TGTGCCTGGAGTGTGGGGGGTAATGGGGATGAGCAGTTCTTC
CAWSVGGNGDEQFF
>NA|NA|TRBV7-8|TRBJ2-1
TGTGCCAGCAGCCGTAGGGGGTACACCTACAATGAGCAGTTCTTC
CASSRRGYTYNEQFF
>NA|TRBD2|TRBV27|TRBJ2-3
TGTGCCAGCAGTCCCGGACTAGCGGGGGGGGCCGGCGCTTTCACAGATACGCAGTATTTT
CASSPGLAGGAGAFTDTQYF
>NA|TRBD1|TRBV4-2|TRBJ1-1
TGTGCCAGCAGCCAAACCCAGGACAGGGGCAGAACTGAAGCTTTCTTT
CASSQTQDRGRTEAFF
>NA|NA|TRBV9|TRBJ1-3
TGTGCCAGCAGCGTAGTTGGAGACGGCTCTGGAAACACCATATATTTT
CASSVVGDGSGNTIYF
>NA|NA|TRBV7-2|TRBJ1-2
TGTGCCAGCAGCTTAGTCGGGGGAGGAGACTATGGCTACACCTTC
CASSLVGGGDYGYTF
>NA|NA|TRBV19|TRBJ2-7
TGTGCCAGTAGTGAGAATTTTTACGAGCAGTACTTC
CASSENFYEQYF